Listed below are T cell receptor beta chains from one sample, sequenced in a study of blood T cell repertoires in COVID-19. Only in-frame clones appear in the TCRdb table, and some are missing; sequencing was by immunoSEQ multiplex PCR. The sample includes about 77,000 clones, approximately 76% of them seen just once. Sequenced material: peripheral blood. The origin of the receptors is a man between 65 and 80 years old with active or convalescent COVID-19. The conserved cysteine and the conserved F or W are not part of the CDR3 here. The order of the fields is V gene, CDR3 protein.

V gene: TRBV5-6
CDR3 protein: ASSTTGGGGTQY

V gene: TRBV3-1/TRBV3-2
CDR3 protein: ASSQVDRGRGYT

V gene: TRBV10-3
CDR3 protein: AISQQGLSF

V gene: TRBV20-1
CDR3 protein: SASTGGPYNEQF

V gene: TRBV2
CDR3 protein: ASRATGFQETQY

V gene: TRBV5-1
CDR3 protein: ASSLAYAGDEQY

V gene: TRBV4-1
CDR3 protein: ASSQVGRGGSPLH

V gene: TRBV6-6
CDR3 protein: ASELAGSYEQY

V gene: TRBV10-3
CDR3 protein: AISEGSSSSYEQY

V gene: TRBV6-6
CDR3 protein: ASSRSYPPNTGELF

V gene: TRBV19
CDR3 protein: ATVAGNTDTQY

V gene: TRBV4-1
CDR3 protein: ASSRTSRGNQETQY

V gene: TRBV5-1
CDR3 protein: ASSPGQGIDYGYT

V gene: TRBV19
CDR3 protein: ASSRGDSLTLNEKLF